These 11 T cell receptor beta chains originate from one sample sequenced in a study of cytomegalovirus exposure and HLA in healthy donors. Use of 60 Vbeta and 13 Jbeta primers characterized the PCR. The table came from immunoSEQ multiplex PCR; TCRdb's copy has only in-frame clones and leaves some out. The sample consists of approximately 130,000 clones, about 73% of them appearing once. Sample: PBMCs. These receptors originate from a woman in her 40s in good health and CMV-seronegative.

This clone appeared a few times. The chain carries TRBV7-8 and TRBJ2-4; a possible D gene is TRBD1 (6 bases). The V and J ends lost 5 bases and 1 base respectively, with 18 bases between them. This CDR3 has 17 residues. CDR1 is SGHVS and CDR2 is FQNEAQ in the germline V gene. The CDR3 DNA sequence: TGTGCCAGCAGCCCGGCCTACAGGGTAAATGCCAAAAACATTCAGTACTTC. Its protein is CASSPAYRVNAKNIQYF. Based on the CDR3 plus reference TRBV7-8 and TRBJ2-4, the full variable domain is GAGVSQSPRYKVAKRGQDVALRCDPISGHVSLFWYQQALGQGPEFLTYFQNEAQLDKSGLPSDRFFAERPEGSVSTLKIQRTQQEDSAVYLCASSPAYRVNAKNIQYFGAGTRLSVL.

The genes are TRBV5-1 and TRBJ2-3; 10 nucleotides line up with TRBD2. With V trimmed by 4 bases and J by 2 bases, 4 bases remained unmatched. The germline CDR1 and CDR2 sequences are SGHRS and YFSETQ. The CDR3 sequence is 15 residues long. The CDR3, as DNA: TGCGCCAGCAGCACTAGCGGGGCGACCACAGATACGCAGTATTTT. Translated: CASSTSGATTDTQYF.

The chain couples TRBV15 to TRBJ1-2; D not resolved. The CDR3 totals 12 residues. The ends were cut back, 3 bases at V and 7 bases at J, with 9 bases in the middle. Germline CDR1 LNHNV, CDR2 YYDKDF (reference sequence). CDR3 nucleotide sequence: TGTGCCACCAGCAGGCAGGAGGTTGGCTACACCTTC. It yields the protein CATSRQEVGYTF. The whole variable domain, remainder taken from reference TRBV15 and TRBJ1-2, is DAMVIQNPRYQVTQFGKPVTLSCSQTLNHNVMYWYQQKSSQAPKLLFHYYDKDFNNEADTPDNFQSRRPNTSFCFLDIRSPGLGDTAMYLCATSRQEVGYTFGSGTRLTVV.

The chain carries TRBV9 and TRBJ1-5, with D unclear. Trimming left V 0 bases short and J 5 bases short, with 9 bases between. Germline lookup yields CDR1 SGDLS and CDR2 YYNGEE. The length of the CDR3 is 14 residues. CDR3: CASSVGRVDQPQHF. DNA of the CDR3: TGTGCCAGCAGCGTAGGTAGAGTGGATCAGCCCCAGCATTTT.

The chain has TRBV5-1 and TRBJ1-2; 8 nucleotides match TRBD1. The CDR3 is made up of 13 amino acids. V shed 2 bases and J 6 bases; nucleotides not matched to a gene: 3. CDR1 SGHRS and CDR2 YFSETQ come from the germline V gene. This CDR3 reads CASSLGQGDGYTF. The CDR3 DNA follows: TGCGCCAGCAGCTTAGGACAGGGAGATGGCTACACCTTC.

The CDR3 region is CASSPGDRDLTYEQYF. CDR3 in DNA: TGTGCCAGCAGCCCGGGGGATCGGGACCTAACCTACGAGCAGTACTTC. V usage is TRBV4-2 and J usage is TRBJ2-7; the D gene is possibly TRBD2 (6 bases). CDR1 is LGHNA, CDR2 YNFKEQ, per germline. V was trimmed by 4 bases and J by 2 bases, leaving 18 bases between them. The CDR3 loop spans 16 amino acids.

This chain uses TRBV28 with TRBJ2-7, with a weak D call TRBD1 (5 bases). Per germline, CDR1 MDHEN and CDR2 SYDVKM. The length of the CDR3 is 15 residues. Trimming pared 8 bases from V and 2 bases from J, leaving 19 bases between. In DNA form, the CDR3 reads TGTGCCAGCGCCCTAGGGGCAGAAGGACCCTACGAGCAGTACTTC. Protein: CASALGAEGPYEQYF.

This chain links TRBV7-9 with TRBJ2-5; D gene unclear. Trimming removed 5 bases at V and 4 bases at J, with 5 bases between. The germline V gene has CDR1 SEHNR and CDR2 FQNEAQ (reference sequence). This CDR3 is 11 amino acids long. CDR3 nucleotides: TGTGCCAGCAGCCGGTTAGAGACCCAGTACTTC. Amino acids: CASSRLETQYF. The variable domain in full, completed from reference TRBV7-9 and TRBJ2-5, reads DTGVSQNPRHKITKRGQNVTFRCDPISEHNRLYWYRQTLGQGPEFLTYFQNEAQLEKSRLLSDRFSAERPKGSFSTLEIQRTEQGDSAMYLCASSRLETQYFGPGTRLLVL.

V gene TRBV10-3 combines with J gene TRBJ2-7, with a possible D match to TRBD1 (6 bases). V lost 3 bases, J lost 7 bases, and 16 bases lay in between. There are 14 residues in the CDR3. From germline, CDR1 is ENHRY and CDR2 SYGVKD. CDR3 residues: CAISDPMGAREQYF. The CDR3 DNA is TGTGCCATCAGTGACCCAATGGGGGCGCGAGAGCAGTACTTC.

As to this clone: Germline is not matched at one junction end, which may reflect a read error. This chain joins TRBV7-9 and TRBJ2-5, with no clear D. The CDR3 has 12 residues. The germline V gene encodes CDR1 SEHNR and CDR2 FQNEAQ (reference sequence). In DNA, the CDR3 is TGTTCCAGCAGTGAACTCCGGGAGACCCAGTACTTC. It yields the protein CSSSELRETQYF. Full variable domain (missing parts from reference TRBV7-9 and TRBJ2-5): DTGVSQNPRHKITKRGQNVTFRCDPISEHNRLYWYRQTLGQGPEFLTYFQNEAQLEKSRLLSDRFSAERPKGSFSTLEIQRTEQGDSAMYLCSSSELRETQYFGPGTRLLVL.

This clone was counted a few times. The gene calls are TRBV19 and TRBJ1-4, with a tentative D call TRBD1 (5 bases). Per germline, CDR1 LNHDA and CDR2 SQIVND (reference sequence). The CDR3 sequence is 14 residues long. V was cut by 9 bases and J by 0 bases, with 11 bases left in between. For the CDR3, the DNA is TGTGCCAGGGCTCGACAGCCAACTAATGAAAAACTGTTTTTT. It is translated as CARARQPTNEKLFF.